Given below is one TCR beta chain in context. Its recognized antigen is unknown. No per-base quality is available; no much larger clone lies one base away. The data stem from a study of identical twins (dated by TCRdb to between 2015 and 2016). Looking at the study overall: To test whether fetal clonotypes persist, this study deep-sequenced TCR alpha and beta repertoires from monozygotic twins, from unrelated adults of various ages, and from cord blood. To rule out contamination, the twin experiments were replicated at different times with different library preparation protocols.

Between the V and J ends, shortened by 4 bases and 0 bases respectively, the junction contains 15 bases. The CDR3, cysteine through phenylalanine, is 15 amino acids long. The only DNA kept is the CDR3, 45 bases in frame from the first base. Taken from the germline V gene (reference sequence), the CDR1 and CDR2 loops are DFQATT and SNEGSKA. Preparation of the library involved 5' RACE. The reads were generated on an Illumina HiSeq 2000. A universal primer binding site was added through template switching, and the final cDNA carried a unique molecular identifier so that TCR cDNA molecules could be counted accurately. Specific primers in the conserved constant-segment region were used to synthesize first-strand cDNA for TCR alpha and beta chains. To control for contamination, every cDNA library carried two barcodes: a SMART-Mk sample barcode plus Illumina barcodes. TruSeq adapter sequences, together with Illumina sample barcodes, were added in two successive PCR steps. TCR alpha and beta cDNA libraries were sequenced on the Illumina HiSeq platform with custom primers. The source study handled its data this way. MiGEC was used to process raw reads and extract unique molecular identifiers, and MiXCR was used to find CDR3 positions. Recombination models were inferred per individual with the repgenHMM and IGoR tools using an EM algorithm. The tcR package in R was used for shared clonotype analysis, with sharing normalized by the product of cloneset sizes. Out-of-frame nonproductive sequences were analyzed to study raw recombination free of thymic and clonal selection effects. The raw public data were reprocessed by TCRdb itself: fastp quality trimming at Q25, MiXCR clonotype calling, in-frame beta chains only. Duplicate CDR3 protein sequences are folded into a single record with the most common DNA and genes. It is TCRdb's table, rather than the study itself, that gives the V and J calls and clone size. The table for this sample lists 550,000 to 800,000 distinct CDR3 sequences; around 7.4% of them were counted only once. The ten most abundant clones make up about 1.6% of the sample.

Overall study results and their limits: In monozygotic twins, out-of-frame TCR alpha sharing was systematically underestimated by recombination models, although the models agreed with sharing between unrelated individuals. Fewer insertions were carried by abundant cord blood beta clonotypes, a similar but weaker trend appeared in young adult naive repertoires, and no such trend appeared in memory repertoires. Because the same donors could not be followed over many years, the conclusions relied on cross-sectional statistical analysis. Excess twin sharing in beta out-of-frame sequences was weaker because fewer shared sequences lowered the signal-to-noise ratio. Zero-insertion analyses could be partly confounded by invariant T cells such as MAIT and iNKT, although diverse VJ usage argued against such confounding for most clonotypes. Compared with coincidental sharing between unrelated individuals, an excess of low generation-probability sequences was observed among out-of-frame TCR alpha sequences shared between twins.

Every donor in the study was a healthy Caucasian. The twin cohort consisted of three pairs of female monozygotic twins, all aged roughly 18 to 30 years. Peripheral blood mononuclear cells were the source from which RNA for the TCR libraries was isolated. The same data also went into a second study, on yellow fever vaccine responses in identical twins. The second paper further reports: The T cell response to vaccination in identical twins was reported by the authors to appear partly convergent and partly personalized. Focusing on identical twins, the study followed the T cell clones that responded to the vaccine, and did so with precision.

Rearrangement joined TRBV20-1 to TRBJ2-5; TRBD2 is a possible D gene, resting on 8 matching bases. The clonotype comes from a woman under 30 in good health. The source material was PBMCs. The DNA sequence follows: TGCAGTGCTACAGGGGGACTAGGGGACCAAGAGACCCAGTACTTC. This yields the protein CSATGGLGDQETQYF.